Listed here is a single T cell receptor (beta chain). The data stem from a study of cytotoxic CD8 clonotypes in ibrutinib-treated CLL. In the study overall: In all, about a dozen patients were relapsed/refractory, about 15 were treatment-naive and 17 to 18 were IGHV unmutated.

Only in-frame clones appear in the TCRdb table, and some are missing; sequencing was by immunoSEQ multiplex PCR. Here the sample spans some 92,000 clones, approximately 77% being singletons. Germline V CDR1 and CDR2: SGHTA, FQGNSA. The CDR3 covers 15 residues. Losses at the gene ends were 4 bases for V and 0 bases for J; bases not matched to a gene: 3. Sequencing used PBMCs, obtained after 24 months of ibrutinib treatment. The V and J genes are TRBV7-2 and TRBJ2-7; 10 positions match TRBD1. The clonotype was recovered from a human donor with chronic lymphocytic leukemia. This chain's CDR3 is CASSSTGGLSYEQYF. Written as DNA, the CDR3 is TGTGCCAGCAGCTCGACAGGGGGCCTCTCCTACGAGCAGTACTTC.